This T cell receptor (beta chain) was found in a study of Tregs in tolerant kidney transplant recipients. Unstimulated regulatory T cells (CD4+CD25+CD127-), CD4+CD25- non-regulatory cells, CD4 and CD8 cells were FACS-sorted from thawed PBMCs. Assay: immunoSEQ multiplex PCR; the TCRdb copy retains only in-frame clones and omits some. Found here are about 240,000 clones, 84% of them singletons; the top ten hold roughly 0.67%. Points on this clone: What it binds is not known.

Broader study findings: Activated donor B cell expansion appeared to reveal the most relevant donor-specific TCRbeta repertoire. No direct test of biological reproducibility was done here. Few patients were studied, so findings need validation in larger groups.

What was sequenced was CD4+ T cells from blood. The TCR comes from a human donor in good health.

CDR3 DNA sequence: TGTGCCAGCAGGGAAACAGGACTAGCGGCTGGCACAGATACGCAGTATTTT. Translated, it gives CASRETGLAAGTDTQYF. J is TRBJ2-3 and V is TRBV6-4, with 10 nucleotides matching TRBD2. After removal of 6 bases from V and 1 base from J, the junction contained 10 bases not matched to a gene. In germline, CDR1 is MRHNA, CDR2 SNTAGT. The length of the CDR3 is 17 residues.